This passage covers 27 T cell receptor beta chains from one sample sequenced in a study of shared clonotypes between healthy human individuals. The protocol was immunoSEQ multiplex PCR, while the TCRdb copy is restricted to in-frame clones and leaves out a portion. The table includes hundreds of thousands of clones, about 97% detected once. The source material was naive CD4+ T cells sorted from blood. Regarding subset: CD45RA+ positively selected. These receptors originate from a woman aged 30 to 39 in good health.

The chain couples TRBV2 to TRBJ2-3; no reliable D call. The V gene's germline CDR1 is SNHLY and CDR2 FYNNEI. V was clipped by 6 bases and J by 2 bases, with 9 bases between them. The CDR3 is made up of 13 amino acids. The CDR3 here is CASRDGPTDTQYF. The CDR3 nucleotides read TGTGCCAGCAGGGACGGACCCACAGATACGCAGTATTTT.

The chain is built from TRBV28 and TRBJ2-3; D is perhaps TRBD2 (7 bases). Looked up from germline, CDR1 is MDHEN and CDR2 is SYDVKM. The V end was cut by 5 bases, the J end by 0 bases, with 15 bases between. This CDR3 spans 16 amino acids. This chain's CDR3 is CASSPLGGASTDTQYF. CDR3 DNA sequence: TGTGCCAGCAGTCCCCTAGGGGGGGCTAGCACAGATACGCAGTATTTT.

The V call is TRBV11-2, the J call TRBJ1-1; D not resolved. The germline gives CDR1 SGHAT, CDR2 FQNNGV. V lost 5 bases and J lost 2, with 15 bases in between. This CDR3 is 15 amino acids long. CDR3 nucleotides: TGTGCCAGCAGCACATCTGCCGGGAGAAACACTGAAGCTTTCTTT. Protein product: CASSTSAGRNTEAFF.

The CDR3 DNA sequence: TGTGCCAGCAGTTCCTCGCCGCGCGGGCCCCAGCATTTT. Translated: CASSSSPRGPQHF. V gene TRBV27 combines with J gene TRBJ1-5; the D is unclear. Looked up from germline, CDR1 is MNHEY and CDR2 is SMNVEV (reference sequence). This CDR3 has 13 residues. V gave up 4 bases and J gave up 9 bases, with 13 bases separating them.

The rearrangement joins TRBV6-5 to TRBJ1-1, with 8 bases matching TRBD1. Trimming took 6 bases from V and 8 from J; bases not matched to a gene: 14. Per the germline V gene, CDR1 is MNHEY and CDR2 is SVGAGI. The CDR3 consists of 15 residues. The CDR3 spells CASRPPGGREQEAFF. Written as DNA, the CDR3 is TGTGCCAGCAGGCCCCCAGGGGGCCGGGAACAAGAAGCTTTCTTT.

The chain is built from TRBV7-3 and TRBJ1-1, with 8 nucleotides matching TRBD1. J lost 1 base, V lost 5 bases, and 3 bases had no gene match. The V gene's germline CDR1 is SGHTA and CDR2 FQGTGA. The CDR3 runs to 14 residues. The CDR3 DNA sequence: TGTGCCAGCAGCCAACAGGGGGGGAACACTGAAGCTTTCTTT. Its translation is CASSQQGGNTEAFF.

The rearrangement joins TRBV28 to TRBJ2-6, with a possible D match to TRBD1 (6 bases). This CDR3 has 15 residues. V dropped 9 bases and J dropped 0 bases, with 12 bases sitting between them. Germline-derived CDR1 and CDR2 are MDHEN and SYDVKM. The CDR3 spells CASNDRSSGANVLTF. As DNA, the CDR3 is TGTGCCAGTAACGACAGGAGCTCTGGGGCCAACGTCCTGACTTTC.

This rearrangement joins TRBV5-1 to TRBJ1-2; D call uncertain. The CDR3 has 13 amino acids. Germline V gene lookup returns CDR1 SGHRS and CDR2 YFSETQ. V was cut by 1 base and J by 8 bases, with 12 bases left in between. This chain's CDR3 is CASSLNQGGGYTF. Written as DNA, the CDR3 is TGCGCCAGCAGCTTGAACCAAGGCGGGGGCTACACCTTC.

This rearrangement joins TRBV4-1 to TRBJ2-1, with 8 bases lining up with TRBD1. Germline V lookup: CDR1 MGHRA, CDR2 YSYEKL. The V segment lost 4 bases and the J segment 7 bases; nucleotides outside the gene matches: 9. There are 15 residues in the CDR3. The CDR3 spells CASSPIGQGPNEQFF. CDR3 bases: TGCGCCAGCAGCCCCATCGGACAGGGTCCGAATGAGCAGTTCTTC.

The chain employs TRBV6-5 and TRBJ2-5, with D tentatively TRBD2 (5 bases). The DNA end is more similar to TRBJ2-7, so the J call may be wrong. The V gene's germline CDR1 is MNHEY and CDR2 SVGAGI. The length of the CDR3 is 12 residues. CDR3 protein: CASSYEGHEQYF. CDR3 DNA sequence: TGTGCCAGCAGTTACGAGGGCCACGAGCAGTACTTC.

This chain links TRBV5-1 with TRBJ2-1; D call uncertain. The CDR3 is 11 amino acids. The germline V gene has CDR1 SGHRS and CDR2 YFSETQ. V lost 8 bases, J lost 6 bases, and 9 bases lay in between. The CDR3 reads CASSTSNEQFF. The CDR3 DNA is TGCGCCAGTTCCACATCCAATGAGCAGTTCTTC.

The CDR3 region has the DNA TGTGCCAGCAGCTCTCGACTAGCTGGGGAGACCCAGTACTTC. It specifies CASSSRLAGETQYF. The rearrangement uses TRBV7-9 and TRBJ2-5, with 7 positions matching TRBD2. Looked up from germline, CDR1 is SEHNR and CDR2 is FQNEAQ (reference sequence). The CDR3 is made up of 14 amino acids. Trimming removed 4 bases from V and 5 bases from J; junction bases left unmatched: 7.

The chain joins TRBV2 to TRBJ1-3; D perhaps matches TRBD1 (5 bases). Germline V gives CDR1 SNHLY, CDR2 FYNNEI. CDR3 size: 15 residues. V lost 3 bases and J 1 base, leaving 10 bases between the germline ends. The CDR3 region has the DNA TGTGCCAGCAGTGAGTCCAGGGTTTCTGGAAACACCATATATTTT. Its translation: CASSESRVSGNTIYF.

Here the CDR3 DNA reads TGTGCCAGTAGTACGGGATTAGGCACCGGGGAGCTGTTTTTT. This codes for CASSTGLGTGELFF. This sequence joins TRBV19 and TRBJ2-2; D may be TRBD2 (5 bases). Looked up from germline, CDR1 is LNHDA and CDR2 is SQIVND (reference sequence). V was shortened by 4 bases and J by 4 bases, with 10 bases between the two germline ends. The CDR3 loop spans 14 amino acids.

This sequence joins TRBV29-1 and TRBJ1-2; D unresolved. Trimming shortened V by 0 bases and J by 2 bases, and 10 bases separated the two germline ends. The CDR3 has 14 residues. Germline V gene data show CDR1 as SQVTM and CDR2 as ANQGSEA. CDR3 residues: CSVEDQPNNYGYTF. CDR3 bases: TGCAGCGTTGAAGATCAACCCAACAACTATGGCTACACCTTC. Full variable domain (missing parts from reference TRBV29-1 and TRBJ1-2): SAVISQKPSRDICQRGTSLTIQCQVDSQVTMMFWYRQQPGQSLTLIATANQGSEATYESGFVIDKFPISRPNLTFSTLTVSNMSPEDSSIYLCSVEDQPNNYGYTFGSGTRLTVV.

This clone has just one count. The rearrangement links TRBV28 to TRBJ2-3; 7 nucleotides align to TRBD1. The ends lost 4 bases at V and 1 base at J; junction bases unmatched: 5. The germline CDR1 and CDR2 sequences are MDHEN and SYDVKM. CDR3 length: 15 amino acids. This chain's CDR3 is CASSSAGTGTDTQYF. For the CDR3, the DNA is TGTGCCAGCAGTTCAGCCGGGACAGGCACAGATACGCAGTATTTT.

The chain carries TRBV4-2 and TRBJ2-7; D remains unclear. V was trimmed by 5 bases and J by 2 bases, leaving 13 bases between them. CDR1 LGHNA and CDR2 YNFKEQ come from the germline V gene. This CDR3 has 14 amino acids. The CDR3 spells CASSLDEAAYEQYF. The CDR3 bases are TGTGCCAGCAGCTTAGACGAGGCGGCCTACGAGCAGTACTTC.

The chain uses TRBV4-1 and TRBJ2-6; D perhaps matches TRBD2 (6 bases). There are 16 residues in the CDR3. The germline V and J ends were trimmed by 3 bases and 0 bases, with 9 bases remaining between them. Germline-derived CDR1 and CDR2 are MGHRA and YSYEKL. The CDR3 nucleotides read TGCGCCAGCAGCCAGGAGCGGGTCTCTGGGGCCAACGTCCTGACTTTC. It is translated as CASSQERVSGANVLTF.

This chain connects TRBV28 to TRBJ2-5; D tentatively fits TRBD1 or TRBD2 (5 bases each). The better agreement between TRBJ2-7 and the DNA end casts doubt on the J call. The CDR3 runs to 16 residues. Germline CDR1 and CDR2: MDHEN and SYDVKM. This CDR3 reads CASRPPPGTATYEQYF. The CDR3 nucleotides are TGTGCCAGCAGACCGCCTCCCGGGACCGCGACCTACGAGCAGTACTTC.

This rearrangement joins TRBV19 to TRBJ2-3; 11 bases line up with TRBD2. With V trimmed by 5 bases and J by 5 bases, 9 bases remained unmatched. The CDR3 sequence is 16 residues long. In germline, CDR1 is LNHDA, CDR2 SQIVND (reference sequence). The CDR3 spells CASSSRLAGWKDTQYF. As DNA, the CDR3 is TGTGCCAGTAGTTCCCGACTAGCGGGATGGAAAGATACGCAGTATTTT. Complete variable domain (other parts from reference TRBV19 and TRBJ2-3): DGGITQSPKYLFRKEGQNVTLSCEQNLNHDAMYWYRQDPGQGLRLIYYSQIVNDFQKGDIAEGYSVSREKKESFPLTVTSAQKNPTAFYLCASSSRLAGWKDTQYFGPGTRLTVL.

V usage is TRBV9 and J usage is TRBJ2-2, with TRBD2 matching over 13 bases. J lost 2 bases, V lost 0 bases, and 1 base had no gene match. Germline V lookup: CDR1 SGDLS, CDR2 YYNGEE. This CDR3 is built from 17 residues. For the CDR3, the DNA is TGTGCCAGCAGCGTAGGACTAGCGGGAGGCAACACCGGGGAGCTGTTTTTT. Its translation is CASSVGLAGGNTGELFF.

The rearrangement uses TRBV6-1 and TRBJ1-2; unclear D gene. Trimming removed 6 bases at V and 8 bases at J, with 10 bases between. Germline assignment: CDR1 MNHNS and CDR2 SASEGT. The length of the CDR3 is 11 residues. CDR3: CASREAGGYTF. For the CDR3, the DNA is TGTGCCAGCAGGGAGGCGGGGGGCTACACCTTC.

The rearrangement joins TRBV28 to TRBJ1-2; 8 positions agree with TRBD1. The CDR3 runs 14 residues. The trim removed 7 bases at V and 4 bases at J, leaving 8 bases unmatched. CDR1 is MDHEN, CDR2 SYDVKM, per germline. The CDR3 region is CASTIGQGGYGYTF. Written as DNA, the CDR3 is TGTGCCAGCACCATCGGACAGGGAGGCTATGGCTACACCTTC.

The chain employs TRBV4-1 and TRBJ2-7; the D gene is possibly TRBD1 (7 bases). There are 16 residues in the CDR3. The germline CDR1 and CDR2 sequences are MGHRA and YSYEKL. V lost 4 bases and J 0 bases, leaving 16 bases between the germline ends. CDR3 nucleotide sequence: TGCGCCAGCAGCCGGATCGGGGGACAGCTCTCCTACGAGCAGTACTTC. Its protein product is CASSRIGGQLSYEQYF.

This clone was detected only once. This chain links TRBV19 with TRBJ2-1; TRBD2 agrees at 7 bases. V lost 10 bases and J lost 10; bases outside the gene matches: 13. From germline, CDR1 is LNHDA and CDR2 SQIVND (reference sequence). This CDR3 region has 13 residues. DNA for the CDR3: TGTGCCACCTCCGGGACTACCTTATTGGAGCAGTTCTTC. This sequence encodes CATSGTTLLEQFF. The full variable domain, rest sourced from reference TRBV19 and TRBJ2-1, is DGGITQSPKYLFRKEGQNVTLSCEQNLNHDAMYWYRQDPGQGLRLIYYSQIVNDFQKGDIAEGYSVSREKKESFPLTVTSAQKNPTAFYLCATSGTTLLEQFFGPGTRLTVL.

J is TRBJ2-7 and V is TRBV18; unclear D gene. The CDR3 sequence is 12 residues long. The V and J ends lost 4 bases and 3 bases respectively, with 7 bases between them. The germline V gene has CDR1 KGHSH and CDR2 LQKENI. CDR3 region: CASSRQHYEQYF. The CDR3 nucleotides are TGTGCCAGCTCACGTCAACACTACGAGCAGTACTTC.

The chain is built from TRBV6-4 and TRBJ2-2; 8 nucleotides match TRBD1. The CDR3 extends over 15 amino acids. Germline V lookup: CDR1 MRHNA, CDR2 SNTAGT. J gave up 1 base and V 6 bases, and 4 bases lay outside the gene matches. CDR3 in amino acids: CASRGQGGNTGELFF. CDR3 nucleotide sequence: TGTGCCAGCAGAGGACAGGGAGGGAACACCGGGGAGCTGTTTTTT.